Listed below are T cell receptor beta chains from one sample, sequenced in a study of cytomegalovirus exposure and HLA in healthy donors. The protocol was immunoSEQ multiplex PCR, while the TCRdb copy is restricted to in-frame clones and leaves out a portion. The sample has approximately 100,000 clones, about 80% seen once. Material for sequencing was PBMCs. The receptors were gathered from a man aged 60 to 69 in good health and CMV-seropositive. CDR3s include the opening cysteine and the closing phenylalanine or tryptophan. Each record gives: J gene, clone size, V gene, D gene, CDR3 protein, CDR3 DNA. A D gene is named only where the DNA matches it firmly. Size tells how often a clone was seen (once, few, many) or the class of an expanded clone, and some rows leave it out.

TRBJ1-1,-,TRBV7-9,-,CASSLHSLEEAFF,TGTGCCAGCAGCCTCCACAGTCTTGAGGAAGCTTTCTTT
TRBJ1-1,few,TRBV18,-,CASSPLPGSEAFF,TGTGCCAGCTCACCATTACCGGGGTCTGAAGCTTTCTTT
TRBJ1-3,-,TRBV7-6,TRBD1,CASSLAGGPYSGNTIYF,TGTGCCAGCAGCTTAGCAGGGGGCCCGTACTCTGGAAACACCATATATTTT
TRBJ1-2,-,TRBV6-5,-,CASSYDSTNYGYTF,TGTGCCAGCAGTTATGACAGTACTAACTATGGCTACACCTTC
TRBJ2-7,-,TRBV2,-,CASTLLENYEQYF,TGTGCCAGCACCTTACTCGAGAACTACGAGCAGTACTTC
TRBJ1-1,few,TRBV14,-,CASSQALTMRAFF,TGTGCCAGCAGCCAAGCCCTTACCATGAGAGCTTTCTTT
TRBJ2-1,once,TRBV6-5,-,CASSRGTSYNEQFF,TGTGCCAGCAGTAGGGGCACCTCCTACAATGAGCAGTTCTTC
TRBJ1-2,-,TRBV9,-,CASSADLRGQHLF,TGTGCCAGCAGCGCCGACTTGCGGGGCCAGCACCTTTTC
TRBJ1-2,-,TRBV6-5,-,CASSYGGNYGYTF,TGTGCCAGCAGTTACGGGGGCAACTATGGCTACACCTTC
TRBJ2-1,-,TRBV6-5,-,CASSPQGNEQFF,TGTGCCAGCAGCCCTCAGGGGAATGAGCAGTTCTTC
TRBJ1-1,few,TRBV19,-,CASRTPAEAFF,TGTGCCAGTAGAACCCCAGCTGAAGCTTTCTTT
TRBJ2-1,-,TRBV18,TRBD2,CASSPPSGTSVIF,TGTGCCAGCTCACCACCATCCGGGACTAGCGTTATCTTC
TRBJ2-5,-,TRBV5-6,-,CASSRQETQYF,TGTGCCAGCAGCCGGCAAGAGACCCAGTACTTC
TRBJ2-4,-,TRBV2,TRBD1,CASSAGTDNLAKNIQYF,TGTGCCAGCAGCGCTGGGACAGATAACCTAGCCAAAAACATTCAGTACTTC
TRBJ2-7,few,TRBV2,-,CASSIYRDEQYF,TGTGCCAGCAGTATTTACAGGGACGAGCAGTACTTC
TRBJ1-4,-,TRBV7-8,TRBD1,CASSNLLGGKLFF,TGTGCCAGCAGCAATCTACTAGGGGGCAAACTGTTTTTT
TRBJ1-3,-,TRBV30,-,CAWAIGGGGNTIYF,TGTGCCTGGGCGATCGGGGGAGGTGGAAACACCATATATTTT
TRBJ2-5,-,TRBV9,TRBD1,CASSKGQLGETQYF,TGTGCCAGCAGCAAGGGACAGTTGGGCGAGACCCAGTACTTC
TRBJ1-1,few,TRBV6-5,TRBD1,CASSYRTGVTEAFF,TGTGCCAGCAGTTACCGGACAGGGGTTACTGAAGCTTTCTTT
TRBJ2-3,-,TRBV11-3,TRBD2,CASSLVRESGGQYF,TGTGCCAGCAGCTTAGTCAGGGAAAGCGGGGGGCAGTATTTT
TRBJ1-2,-,TRBV5-4,-,CASSLTGSGGYTF,TGTGCCAGCAGCTTGACAGGGTCGGGGGGCTACACCTTC
TRBJ2-5,few,TRBV5-1,-,CASSLRADRMETQYF,TGCGCCAGCAGCTTGCGGGCGGACAGAATGGAGACCCAGTACTTC
TRBJ2-7,-,TRBV9,TRBD1,CASSKGGQGYEQYF,TGTGCCAGCAGCAAGGGGGGACAGGGATACGAGCAGTACTTC